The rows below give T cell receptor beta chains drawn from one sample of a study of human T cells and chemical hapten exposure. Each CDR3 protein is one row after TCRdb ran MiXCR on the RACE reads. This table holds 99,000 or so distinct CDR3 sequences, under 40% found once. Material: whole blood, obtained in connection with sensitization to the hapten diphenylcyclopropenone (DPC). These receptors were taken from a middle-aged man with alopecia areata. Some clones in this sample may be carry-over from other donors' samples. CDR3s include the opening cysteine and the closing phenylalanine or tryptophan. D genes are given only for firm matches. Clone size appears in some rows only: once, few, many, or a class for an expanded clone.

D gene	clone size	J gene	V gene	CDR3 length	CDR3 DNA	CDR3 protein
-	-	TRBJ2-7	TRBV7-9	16	TGTGCCACCGGGACGTTCGACGGTCCAAATACCTACGAGCAGTACTTC	CATGTFDGPNTYEQYF
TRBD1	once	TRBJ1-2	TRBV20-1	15	TGCAGTGCTAGTATCACGGACAGGGGGCCTAGAGGCTACACCTTC	CSASITDRGPRGYTF
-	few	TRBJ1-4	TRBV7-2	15	TGTGCCAGCAGCTTTATGAGGGCAAGAGAGGAAAAACTGTTTTTT	CASSFMRAREEKLFF
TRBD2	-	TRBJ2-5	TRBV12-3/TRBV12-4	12	TGTGCCAGCAGTTCGACTAGCGAGACCCAGTACTTC	CASSSTSETQYF
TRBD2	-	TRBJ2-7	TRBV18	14	TGTGCCAGCTCCCCCCTAGCGGGAGACTACGAGCAGTACTTC	CASSPLAGDYEQYF
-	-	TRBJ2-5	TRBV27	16	TGTGCCAGCAGTTTATTTTCAGGGCCCCCCCAAGAGACCCAGTACTTC	CASSLFSGPPQETQYF
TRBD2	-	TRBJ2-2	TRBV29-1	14	TGCAGCATTTTCACTAGCGGGACCTCCGGGGAGCTGTTTTTT	CSIFTSGTSGELFF
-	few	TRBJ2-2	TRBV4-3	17	TGCGCCAGCAGCCAAGCCGTCCGGGCCTCGAACACCGGGGAGCTGTTTTTT	CASSQAVRASNTGELFF
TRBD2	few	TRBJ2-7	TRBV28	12	TGTGCCAGCAGCCTTCGGACTAGCGGGGGGTACTTC	CASSLRTSGGYF
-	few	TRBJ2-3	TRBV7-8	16	TGTGCCAGCAGTTCAGGGGGAGGGTTACCCACAGATACGCAGTATTTT	CASSSGGGLPTDTQYF
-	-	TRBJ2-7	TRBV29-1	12	TGCAGCGTCAGGGACACCTCCTACGAGCAGTACTTC	CSVRDTSYEQYF
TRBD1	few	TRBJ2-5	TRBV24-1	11	TGTGCCACCGAACAGGGGGAGACCCAGTACTTC	CATEQGETQYF
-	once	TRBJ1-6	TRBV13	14	TGTGCCAGCAACCGACAGGATTGGAGTTCACCCCTCCACTTT	CASNRQDWSSPLHF
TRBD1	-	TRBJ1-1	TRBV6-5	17	TGTGCCAGCAGTTCCTCCACCCTTGACAGGGGTGGCACTGAAGCTTTCTTT	CASSSSTLDRGGTEAFF
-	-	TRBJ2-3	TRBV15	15	TGTGCCACCAGCAGAGATCCGGTTGGCGTCGGTACGCAGTATTTT	CATSRDPVGVGTQYF